A selection of T cell receptor beta chains follows, all from one sample in a study of T-cell reconstitution after alpha-beta-depleted transplantation in children. From the PCR reads, TCRdb called clonotypes with MiXCR, one entry per CDR3 protein. The table includes around 490,000 distinct CDR3 sequences, about an eighth detected once. This material consisted of PBMCs, mostly from graft donor cells, taken 180 days after TCRalphabeta/CD19-depleted stem cell transplant. Receptors were obtained from a female patient aged 2-9 years who had a stem cell transplant for aplastic anemia, so the T cells may come from the graft donor. Each CDR3 is given with its conserved first and last residue. The order of the fields is V gene, D gene, J gene, clone size, CDR3 protein, CDR3 DNA. A D gene is named only where the DNA matches it firmly. Rows may omit the clone size; those that give it use once, few, many or a size class.

TRBV10-3	.	TRBJ1-5	few	CAIIRQTNQPQHF	TGTGCCATCATAAGGCAGACGAATCAGCCCCAGCATTTT
TRBV20-1	.	TRBJ2-3	.	CSARATPSGTDTQYF	TGCAGTGCTAGAGCTACCCCTAGCGGCACAGATACGCAGTATTTT
TRBV4-3	.	TRBJ1-1	many	CASSFGQMNTEAFF	TGCGCCAGCAGCTTTGGGCAGATGAACACTGAAGCTTTCTTT
TRBV28	TRBD1	TRBJ2-3	.	CASSLTGIALTDTQYF	TGTGCCAGCAGCCTGACAGGGATAGCACTGACAGATACGCAGTATTTT
TRBV7-9	TRBD2	TRBJ2-3	few	CASSEPPSGRGTDTQYF	TGTGCCAGCAGCGAACCGCCTAGCGGGAGGGGCACAGATACGCAGTATTTT
TRBV20-1	.	TRBJ2-5	many	CSARWRIQETQYF	TGCAGTGCTAGATGGCGTATCCAAGAGACCCAGTACTTC
TRBV7-3	.	TRBJ2-5	.	CASSPTGTNQETQYF	TGTGCCAGCAGCCCCACCGGGACAAACCAAGAGACCCAGTACTTC
TRBV20-1	.	TRBJ1-4	.	CSARRGGPNEKLFF	TGCAGTGCTAGGAGGGGGGGGCCTAATGAAAAACTGTTTTTT
TRBV5-1	.	TRBJ2-2	many	CASSLGWITTGELFF	TGCGCCAGCAGCTTGGGGTGGATTACGACCGGGGAGCTGTTTTTT
TRBV29-1	.	TRBJ1-1	.	CSVGGIEAFF	TGCAGCGTTGGAGGTATTGAAGCTTTCTTT
TRBV20-1	TRBD2	TRBJ2-3	many	CSASRTAGGRADTQYF	TGCAGTGCTAGCCGGACGGCGGGAGGACGTGCAGATACGCAGTATTTT
TRBV27	.	TRBJ1-1	.	CASSLSSSMNTEAFF	TGTGCCAGCAGTTTATCGTCCAGCATGAACACTGAAGCTTTCTTT
TRBV12-3/TRBV12-4	TRBD2	TRBJ2-1	few	CASRVLAGGPEQFF	TGTGCCAGCAGGGTCCTAGCGGGAGGACCCGAGCAGTTCTTC
TRBV20-1	TRBD2	TRBJ2-2	.	CSATQREGLTRELFF	TGCAGTGCTACCCAGCGGGAGGGCCTAACCAGGGAGCTGTTTTTT
TRBV20-1	.	TRBJ2-5	few	CSARAPVRGRETQYF	TGCAGTGCCCGCGCCCCCGTCAGGGGGAGGGAGACCCAGTACTTC
TRBV25-1	TRBD2	TRBJ2-5	.	CASSELAGGGETQYF	TGTGCCAGCAGTGAACTAGCGGGAGGAGGTGAGACCCAGTACTTC
TRBV19	TRBD1	TRBJ2-7	.	CASKPGDSLEEQYF	TGTGCCAGTAAACCAGGGGACAGCTTAGAAGAGCAGTACTTC
TRBV20-1	TRBD1	TRBJ2-7	.	CSASDEAGGDEQYF	TGCAGTGCTAGCGATGAGGCAGGGGGCGACGAGCAGTACTTC
TRBV15	TRBD1	TRBJ1-2	.	CATSTRDRGVYGYTF	TGTGCCACCAGCACCCGGGACAGGGGAGTCTATGGCTACACCTTC
TRBV28	.	TRBJ1-5	few	CASSLKLAGNQPQHF	TGTGCCAGCAGTTTAAAGCTGGCGGGCAATCAGCCCCAGCATTTT
TRBV3-1	.	TRBJ2-5	few	CASRRGAGETQYF	TGTGCCAGCAGGAGGGGGGCCGGGGAGACCCAGTACTTC
TRBV7-9	.	TRBJ1-1	.	CASSFYRQEITEAFF	TGTGCCAGCAGCTTTTATAGGCAGGAGATCACTGAAGCTTTCTTT
TRBV27	.	TRBJ1-1	.	CASSLRGTTEAFF	TGTGCCAGCAGTTTACGTGGCACCACTGAAGCTTTCTTT
TRBV7-2	TRBD1	TRBJ2-1	.	CASSRTGTGYNEQFF	TGTGCCAGCAGCAGAACCGGGACAGGTTACAATGAGCAGTTCTTC
TRBV9	TRBD2	TRBJ2-1	few	CASSAYPSGLAGGYHHNEQFF	TGTGCCAGCAGCGCCTACCCGTCGGGACTAGCGGGGGGCTACCACCACAATGAGCAGTTCTTC
TRBV3-1	.	TRBJ2-6	.	CATARGAGANVLTF	TGTGCCACTGCCAGGGGAGCTGGGGCCAACGTCCTGACTTTC
TRBV7-6	TRBD2	TRBJ2-7	few	CASSPGPSGRADEQYF	TGTGCCAGCAGCCCCGGGCCTAGCGGGAGGGCCGACGAGCAGTACTTC
TRBV29-1	.	TRBJ1-1	few	CSVDSLNTEAFF	TGCAGCGTTGACAGCCTGAACACTGAAGCTTTCTTT
TRBV12-3/TRBV12-4	.	TRBJ1-1	many	CASSPRATWGTEAFF	TGTGCCAGCAGTCCACGGGCGACCTGGGGCACTGAAGCTTTCTTT
TRBV19	TRBD1	TRBJ1-1	.	CASRPYGRTGRDTEAFF	TGTGCCAGTAGGCCCTACGGAAGGACAGGGCGGGACACTGAAGCTTTCTTT
TRBV24-1	.	TRBJ2-2	.	CATSDLSRNTGELFF	TGTGCCACCAGTGATTTGTCCAGGAACACCGGGGAGCTGTTTTTT
TRBV7-9	.	TRBJ1-1	many	CASSSAYEAFF	TGTGCCAGCAGTTCTGCGTACGAAGCTTTCTTT
TRBV11-2	.	TRBJ2-4	.	CASSLFPVERLAKNIQYF	TGTGCCAGCAGCTTATTCCCCGTAGAAAGATTAGCCAAAAACATTCAGTACTTC